Sequencing of this T cell receptor (beta chain) was carried out in a study of T cell responses to AZD1222 COVID-19 vaccine. Notes on the study in general: In the spike-specific TCR repertoire, nearly half reportedly target unmutated variant regions. The sample set comprised mostly white British donors with more females, and clonal diversity was possibly underestimated.

With respect to this clone: Its antigen is unidentified.

Sequencing used immunoSEQ multiplex PCR; TCRdb keeps in-frame clones, though not all of them. Of about 130,000 clones in the sample, roughly 91% were seen once. Per germline, CDR1 SGDLS and CDR2 YYNGEE. The CDR3 spans 14 residues. V dropped 3 bases and J dropped 4; count of bases not matched to a gene: 6. The rearrangement links TRBV9 to TRBJ1-1, with 7 bases matching TRBD1. The input for sequencing was peripheral blood, taken on day 0 of MenACWY control vaccination. This clonotype was sampled from an adult in good health. CDR3 residues: CASSAGTEGTEAFF. Here the CDR3 DNA reads TGTGCCAGCAGCGCCGGGACAGAGGGCACTGAAGCTTTCTTT. Drawing the rest from reference TRBV9 and TRBJ1-1, the complete variable domain is DSGVTQTPKHLITATGQRVTLRCSPRSGDLSVYWYQQSLDQGLQFLIQYYNGEERAKGNILERFSAQQFPDLHSELNLSSLELGDSALYFCASSAGTEGTEAFFGQGTRLTVV.